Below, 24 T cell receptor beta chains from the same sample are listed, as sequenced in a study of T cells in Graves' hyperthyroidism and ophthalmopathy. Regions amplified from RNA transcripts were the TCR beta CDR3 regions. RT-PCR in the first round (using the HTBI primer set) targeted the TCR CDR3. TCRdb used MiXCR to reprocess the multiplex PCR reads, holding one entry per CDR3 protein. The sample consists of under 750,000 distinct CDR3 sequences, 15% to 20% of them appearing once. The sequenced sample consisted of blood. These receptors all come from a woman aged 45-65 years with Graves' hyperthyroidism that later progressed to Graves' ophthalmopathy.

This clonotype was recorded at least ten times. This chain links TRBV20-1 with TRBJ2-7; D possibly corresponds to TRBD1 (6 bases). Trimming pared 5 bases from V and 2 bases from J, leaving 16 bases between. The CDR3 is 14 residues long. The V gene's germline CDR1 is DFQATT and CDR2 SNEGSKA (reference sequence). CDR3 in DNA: TGCAGTGCTGGAGGAGGACAGTTCGCCTACGAGCAGTACTTC. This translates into CSAGGGQFAYEQYF.

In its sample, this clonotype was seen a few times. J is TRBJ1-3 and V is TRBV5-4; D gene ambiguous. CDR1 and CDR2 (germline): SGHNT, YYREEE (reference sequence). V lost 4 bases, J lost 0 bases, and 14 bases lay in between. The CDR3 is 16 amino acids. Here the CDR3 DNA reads TGTGCCAGCAGCCTGGTTGGGAGAAGCTCTGGAAACACCATATATTTT. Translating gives CASSLVGRSSGNTIYF.

CDR3 residues: CAWSGKLGTEAFF. In DNA form, the CDR3 reads TGTGCCTGGAGTGGGAAACTGGGCACTGAAGCTTTCTTT. The gene calls are TRBV30 and TRBJ1-1, with no clear D. This CDR3 has 13 amino acids. Deletions cut 1 base from V and 4 bases from J, with 10 bases between. Germline V gives CDR1 GTSNPN, CDR2 SVGIG (reference sequence). Full variable domain (remainder filled in from reference TRBV30 and TRBJ1-1): SQTIHQWPATLVQPVGSPLSLECTVEGTSNPNLYWYRQAAGRGLQLLFYSVGIGQISSEVPQNLSASRPQDRQFILSSKKLLLSDSGFYLCAWSGKLGTEAFFGQGTRLTVV.

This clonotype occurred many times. As DNA, the CDR3 is TGTGCCAGCAGCTTAGATCCTAGCGGGGGGCAAGAGACCCAGTACTTC. Translated, it gives CASSLDPSGGQETQYF. The rearrangement joins TRBV11-2 to TRBJ2-5, with 11 positions matching TRBD2. The length of the CDR3 is 16 residues. Germline loops: CDR1 SGHAT, CDR2 FQNNGV. The ends lost 0 bases at V and 2 bases at J; junction bases unmatched: 2.

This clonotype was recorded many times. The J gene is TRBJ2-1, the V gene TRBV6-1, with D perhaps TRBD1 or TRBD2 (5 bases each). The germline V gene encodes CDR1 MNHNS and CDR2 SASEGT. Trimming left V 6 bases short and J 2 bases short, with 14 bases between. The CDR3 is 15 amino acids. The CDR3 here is CASSPPGLAYNEQFF. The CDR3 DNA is TGTGCCAGCAGCCCACCGGGGCTTGCCTACAATGAGCAGTTCTTC.

CDR3 bases: TGCAGTGCTAGCGGGAGGGCGTACGAGCAGTACTTC. It specifies CSASGRAYEQYF. The chain couples TRBV20-1 to TRBJ2-7; 8 bases are shared with TRBD2. Germline lookup yields CDR1 DFQATT and CDR2 SNEGSKA (reference sequence). With V trimmed by 3 bases and J by 4 bases, 2 bases remained unmatched. There are 12 residues in the CDR3.

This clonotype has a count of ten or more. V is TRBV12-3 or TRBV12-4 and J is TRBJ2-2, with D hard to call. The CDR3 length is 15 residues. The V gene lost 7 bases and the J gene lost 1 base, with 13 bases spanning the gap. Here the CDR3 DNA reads TGTGCCAGCACGGCGGAACGAGAGAACACCGGGGAGCTGTTTTTT. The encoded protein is CASTAERENTGELFF.

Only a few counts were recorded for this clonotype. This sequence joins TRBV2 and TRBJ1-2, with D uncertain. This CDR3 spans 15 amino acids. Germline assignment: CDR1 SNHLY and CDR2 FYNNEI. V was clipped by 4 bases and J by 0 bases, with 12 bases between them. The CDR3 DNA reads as TGTGCCAGCAGTGCCGACCCTCAGTCTAACTATGGCTACACCTTC. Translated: CASSADPQSNYGYTF.

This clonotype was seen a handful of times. In nucleotides, the CDR3 is TGTGCCAGCAGTTTAGTTGGTAAAAATCAGCCCCAGCATTTT. It translates to CASSLVGKNQPQHF. This chain connects TRBV12-3 or TRBV12-4 to TRBJ1-5; D not resolved. CDR3 length equals 14 residues. Trimming took 1 base from V and 4 from J, leaving 8 bases between them.

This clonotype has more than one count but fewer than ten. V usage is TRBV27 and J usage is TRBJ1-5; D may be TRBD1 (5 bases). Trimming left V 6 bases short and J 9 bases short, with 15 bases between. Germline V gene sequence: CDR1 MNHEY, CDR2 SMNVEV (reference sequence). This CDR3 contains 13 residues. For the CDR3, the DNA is TGTGCCAGCAGAGAGAGAGGGCAGGGGCCCCAGCATTTT. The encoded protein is CASRERGQGPQHF.

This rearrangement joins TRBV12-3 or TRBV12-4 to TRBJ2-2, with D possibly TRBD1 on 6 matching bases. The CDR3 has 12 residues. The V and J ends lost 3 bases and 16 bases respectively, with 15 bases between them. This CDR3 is CASSFTRGLAFF. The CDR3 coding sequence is TGTGCCAGCAGTTTTACCAGGGGTCTAGCGTTTTTT.

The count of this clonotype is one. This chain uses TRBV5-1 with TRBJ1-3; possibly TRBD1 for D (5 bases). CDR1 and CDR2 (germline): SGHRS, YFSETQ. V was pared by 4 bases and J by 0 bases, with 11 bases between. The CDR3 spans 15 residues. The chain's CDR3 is CASSRGQYSGNTIYF. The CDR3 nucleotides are TGCGCCAGCAGCCGAGGACAATACTCTGGAAACACCATATATTTT.

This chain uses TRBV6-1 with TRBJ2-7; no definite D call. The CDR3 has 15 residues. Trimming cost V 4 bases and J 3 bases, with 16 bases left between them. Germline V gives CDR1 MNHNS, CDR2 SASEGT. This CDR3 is CASSGQIGSDYEQYF. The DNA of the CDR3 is TGTGCCAGCAGTGGCCAAATAGGTTCCGACTACGAGCAGTACTTC.

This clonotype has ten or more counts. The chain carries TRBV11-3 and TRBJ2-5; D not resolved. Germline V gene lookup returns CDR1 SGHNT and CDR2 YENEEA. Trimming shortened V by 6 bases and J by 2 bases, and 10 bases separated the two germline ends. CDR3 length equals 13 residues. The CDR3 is CASSVPGQETQYF. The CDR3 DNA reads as TGTGCCAGCAGTGTCCCAGGACAAGAGACCCAGTACTTC.

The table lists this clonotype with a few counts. In DNA, the CDR3 is TGTGCCACCAGCTCGGGAGCCGACTCCTACAATGAGCAGTTCTTC. Protein sequence: CATSSGADSYNEQFF. This chain joins TRBV15 and TRBJ2-1; D is perhaps TRBD2 (6 bases). Germline V gene data show CDR1 as LNHNV and CDR2 as YYDKDF (reference sequence). This CDR3 is 15 amino acids long. The germline V and J ends were trimmed by 5 bases and 0 bases, with 11 bases remaining between them.

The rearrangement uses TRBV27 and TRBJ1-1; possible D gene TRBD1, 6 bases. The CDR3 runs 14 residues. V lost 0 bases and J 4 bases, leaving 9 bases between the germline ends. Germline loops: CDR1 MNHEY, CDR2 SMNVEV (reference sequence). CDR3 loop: CASSLSGGPTEAFF. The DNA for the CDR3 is TGTGCCAGCAGTTTATCCGGGGGGCCCACTGAAGCTTTCTTT.

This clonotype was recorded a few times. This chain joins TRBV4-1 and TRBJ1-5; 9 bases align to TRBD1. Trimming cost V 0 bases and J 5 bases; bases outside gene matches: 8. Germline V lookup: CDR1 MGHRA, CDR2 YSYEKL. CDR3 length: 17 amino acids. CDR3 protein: CASSQDRNRGLDQPQHF. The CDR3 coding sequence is TGCGCCAGCAGCCAAGATCGGAACAGGGGGCTTGATCAGCCCCAGCATTTT.

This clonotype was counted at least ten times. The CDR3 protein is CAWREGENTEAFF. In DNA, the CDR3 is TGTGCCTGGAGGGAGGGAGAGAACACTGAAGCTTTCTTT. V gene TRBV30 combines with J gene TRBJ1-1; the D is unclear. The CDR3 extends over 13 amino acids. The germline CDR1 and CDR2 sequences are GTSNPN and SVGIG (reference sequence). Trimming took off 3 bases at V and 1 base at J, with 9 bases between the two ends. The whole variable domain, remainder taken from reference TRBV30 and TRBJ1-1, is SQTIHQWPATLVQPVGSPLSLECTVEGTSNPNLYWYRQAAGRGLQLLFYSVGIGQISSEVPQNLSASRPQDRQFILSSKKLLLSDSGFYLCAWREGENTEAFFGQGTRLTVV.

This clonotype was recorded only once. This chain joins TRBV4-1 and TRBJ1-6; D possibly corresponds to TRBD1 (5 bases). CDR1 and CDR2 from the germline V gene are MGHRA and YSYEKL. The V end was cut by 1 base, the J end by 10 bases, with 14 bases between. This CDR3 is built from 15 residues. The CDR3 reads CASSQGPQDPSPLHF. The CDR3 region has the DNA TGCGCCAGCAGCCAAGGCCCACAGGACCCATCACCCCTCCACTTT.

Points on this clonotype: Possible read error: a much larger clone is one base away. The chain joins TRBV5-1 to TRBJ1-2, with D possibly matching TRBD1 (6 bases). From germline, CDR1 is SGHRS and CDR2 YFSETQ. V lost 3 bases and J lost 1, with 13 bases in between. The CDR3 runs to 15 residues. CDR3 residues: CASSSGTPNNYGYTF. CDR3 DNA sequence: TGCGCCAGCAGCTCGGGGACACCGAATAACTATGGCTACACCTTC.

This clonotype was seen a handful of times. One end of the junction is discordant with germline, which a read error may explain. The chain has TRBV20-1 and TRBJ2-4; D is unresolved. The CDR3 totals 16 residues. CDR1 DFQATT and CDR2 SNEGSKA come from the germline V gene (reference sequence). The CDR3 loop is CSARDGRLGAKNIQYF. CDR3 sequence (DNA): TGCAGTGCTCGAGATGGGCGGTTGGGAGCCAAAAACATTCAGTACTTC.

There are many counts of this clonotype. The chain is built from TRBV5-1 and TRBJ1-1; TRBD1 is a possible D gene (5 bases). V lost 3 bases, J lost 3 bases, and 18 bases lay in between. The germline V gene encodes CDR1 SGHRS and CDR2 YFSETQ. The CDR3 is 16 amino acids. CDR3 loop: CASSSNAGGSYTEAFF. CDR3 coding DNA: TGCGCCAGCAGCTCCAACGCTGGGGGATCGTACACTGAAGCTTTCTTT. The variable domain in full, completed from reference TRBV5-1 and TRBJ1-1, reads KAGVTQTPRYLIKTRGQQVTLSCSPISGHRSVSWYQQTPGQGLQFLFEYFSETQRNKGNFPGRFSGRQFSNSRSEMNVSTLELGDSALYLCASSSNAGGSYTEAFFGQGTRLTVV.

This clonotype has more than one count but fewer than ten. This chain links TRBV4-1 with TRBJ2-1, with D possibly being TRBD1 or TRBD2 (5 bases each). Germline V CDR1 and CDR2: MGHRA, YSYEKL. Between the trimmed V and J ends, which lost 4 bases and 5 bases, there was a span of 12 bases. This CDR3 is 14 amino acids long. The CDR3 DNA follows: TGCGCCAGCAGCCCATGGGTGGGGGACAATGAGCAGTTCTTC. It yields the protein CASSPWVGDNEQFF.

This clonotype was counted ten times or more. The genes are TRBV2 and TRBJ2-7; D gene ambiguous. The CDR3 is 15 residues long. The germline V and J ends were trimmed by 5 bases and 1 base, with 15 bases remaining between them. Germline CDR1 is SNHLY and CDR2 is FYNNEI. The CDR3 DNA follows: TGTGCCAGCAGTCCCGGTTTCACGGCTTCCTACGAGCAGTACTTC. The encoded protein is CASSPGFTASYEQYF.